These 25 T cell receptor beta chains were sequenced from one sample in a study of Ad26.COV2.S vaccination and SARS-CoV-2 variants. Regarding treatment: some 20 received Ad26.COV2.S at low or high dose, single or two shots; 5 received placebo; per-sample allocation not given. Collection of samples fell on day 63 after the first vaccine or placebo injection. Measured with immunoSEQ multiplex PCR; TCRdb has only the in-frame clones, and not every one. This sample has 440,000 or so clones, with about 90% found just once. The sequences come from peripheral blood, collected in a trial of Ad26.COV2.S vaccine versus placebo. The source of these receptors is a person aged 18 to 65 who received the Ad26.COV2.S COVID-19 vaccine or a placebo.

The table lists this clone with a few counts. CDR3 nucleotides: TGTGCCAGCAGCTTGGGACTCAAATCCTACGAGCAGTACTTC. This gives the protein CASSLGLKSYEQYF. This sequence joins TRBV7-2 and TRBJ2-7; possibly TRBD2 for D (6 bases). Germline lookup yields CDR1 SGHTA and CDR2 FQGNSA. Trimming pared 3 bases from V and 1 base from J, leaving 10 bases between. CDR3 size: 14 residues. The whole variable domain, filled in from reference TRBV7-2 and TRBJ2-7, reads GAGVSQSPSNKVTEKGKDVELRCDPISGHTALYWYRQSLGQGLEFLIYFQGNSAPDKSGLPSDRFSAERTGGSVSTLTIQRTQQEDSAVYLCASSLGLKSYEQYFGPGTRLTVT.

V usage is TRBV6-4 and J usage is TRBJ2-7; maybe TRBD2 (5 bases). CDR1 and CDR2 (germline): MRHNA, SNTAGT. The germline V and J ends were trimmed by 4 bases and 5 bases, with 18 bases remaining between them. The CDR3 has 15 amino acids. The DNA for the CDR3 is TGTGCCAGCAGTGTAGAGTTAGCGTCCGGGCACGAGCAGTACTTC. As protein: CASSVELASGHEQYF.

CDR3 loop: CASSIDGSGNTIYF. The CDR3 DNA sequence: TGTGCCAGTAGTATTGACGGCTCTGGAAACACCATATATTTT. The chain has TRBV19 and TRBJ1-3; D ambiguous. Germline CDR1 LNHDA, CDR2 SQIVND (reference sequence). The CDR3 extends over 14 amino acids. V was clipped by 3 bases and J by 0 bases, with 6 bases between them.

This clone was counted ten times or more. The CDR3 loop reads CASSLDGVWPYEQYF. In DNA, the CDR3 is TGTGCCAGCAGCTTGGACGGGGTTTGGCCTTACGAGCAGTACTTC. This chain connects TRBV5-5 to TRBJ2-7, with TRBD2 as a possible D gene (5 bases). Between the trimmed V and J ends, which lost 0 bases and 4 bases, there was a span of 14 bases. This CDR3 has 15 amino acids. Germline assignment: CDR1 SGHKS and CDR2 YYEKEE (reference sequence). Complete variable domain (other parts from reference TRBV5-5 and TRBJ2-7): DAGVTQSPTHLIKTRGQQVTLRCSPISGHKSVSWYQQVLGQGPQFIFQYYEKEERGRGNFPDRFSARQFPNYSSELNVNALLLGDSALYLCASSLDGVWPYEQYFGPGTRLTVT.

V usage is TRBV10-3 and J usage is TRBJ2-3; tentatively, D is TRBD2 (5 bases). This CDR3 spans 13 amino acids. Germline CDR1 and CDR2: ENHRY and SYGVKD. V was trimmed by 9 bases and J by 0 bases, leaving 10 bases between them. CDR3 amino acids: CAILRDSTDTQYF. The CDR3 bases are TGTGCCATTCTTCGGGATAGCACAGATACGCAGTATTTT.

Notes on this clone: Within the sample, other DNA sequences also encode this same CDR3. The chain links TRBV3-1 (or the pseudogene TRBV3-2) to TRBJ2-7; 11 nucleotides line up with TRBD2. Germline V gene data show CDR1 as LGHDT and CDR2 as YNNKEL (reference sequence). The CDR3 contains 14 residues. V lost 4 bases and J lost 3; bases outside the gene matches: 2. The CDR3 DNA sequence: TGTGCCAGCAGCCCTGGGACTAGCGGCTACGAGCAGTACTTC. Its protein product is CASSPGTSGYEQYF.

This clone was seen once. The chain combines TRBV21-1 with TRBJ2-1; the D segment call TRBD2 is taken from the table without a DNA check. TRBV21-1 constitutes a pseudogene. CDR3 size: 14 residues. The CDR3 nucleotides are TGTGCCAGCAGCCTGCCTAGCGGGACTAATGAGCAGTTCTTC. Protein sequence: CASSLPSGTNEQFF.

Comments on this clone: The sample contains more than one DNA sequence encoding this CDR3. The rearrangement joins TRBV19 to TRBJ1-1, with D maybe TRBD1 (5 bases). From germline, CDR1 is LNHDA and CDR2 SQIVND (reference sequence). CDR3 length: 13 amino acids. The germline V and J ends were trimmed by 6 bases and 1 base, with 9 bases remaining between them. The CDR3 sequence: CASSSTGNTEAFF. The CDR3 coding sequence is TGTGCCAGTAGCTCAACAGGGAACACTGAAGCTTTCTTT. The variable domain in full, completed from reference TRBV19 and TRBJ1-1, reads DGGITQSPKYLFRKEGQNVTLSCEQNLNHDAMYWYRQDPGQGLRLIYYSQIVNDFQKGDIAEGYSVSREKKESFPLTVTSAQKNPTAFYLCASSSTGNTEAFFGQGTRLTVV.

The chain recombines TRBV5-4 with TRBJ2-5; possibly TRBD1 for D (5 bases). This CDR3 contains 14 residues. Trimming removed 4 bases at V and 1 base at J, with 11 bases between. CDR1 and CDR2 (germline): SGHNT, YYREEE (reference sequence). In nucleotides, the CDR3 is TGTGCCAGCAGCCGCGAACAGGTCCAAGAGACCCAGTACTTC. Protein: CASSREQVQETQYF.

The DNA of the CDR3 is TGTGCCAGCAGTGAATATAGACAGGGGTCAGAGACCCAGTACTTC. It codes for CASSEYRQGSETQYF. The genes are TRBV25-1 and TRBJ2-5, with 8 bases that match TRBD1. The CDR3 contains 15 residues. Germline V gene lookup returns CDR1 MGHDK and CDR2 SYGVNS. Trimming removed 0 bases from V and 4 bases from J; junction bases left unmatched: 4.

V is TRBV27 and J is TRBJ2-1; 11 bases match TRBD2. The trim removed 4 bases at V and 1 base at J, leaving 6 bases unmatched. Per the germline V gene, CDR1 is MNHEY and CDR2 is SMNVEV (reference sequence). The CDR3 has 17 residues. CDR3 DNA: TGTGCCAGCAGTTCTCTACTAGCGGGAGTATCCTACAATGAGCAGTTCTTC. This sequence encodes CASSSLLAGVSYNEQFF.

The chain employs TRBV7-3 and TRBJ2-5; maybe TRBD1 (6 bases). Germline CDR1 SGHTA, CDR2 FQGTGA. Trimming stripped 4 bases from V and 4 bases from J, with 10 bases between. This CDR3 contains 13 residues. CDR3 amino acids: CASSYQGLETQYF. In DNA, the CDR3 is TGTGCCAGCAGCTACCAGGGGCTAGAGACCCAGTACTTC.

The chain recombines TRBV4-2 with TRBJ1-2; D uncertain. This CDR3 region has 15 residues. Trimming removed 1 base at V and 2 bases at J, with 11 bases between. Germline V lookup: CDR1 LGHNA, CDR2 YNFKEQ. The CDR3 sequence: CASSQAIAENYGYTF. The DNA for the CDR3 is TGTGCCAGCAGCCAAGCTATTGCAGAGAACTATGGCTACACCTTC.

The V gene is TRBV7-6, the J gene TRBJ2-1; 10 bases are shared with TRBD2. The CDR3 consists of 16 residues. V trimming: 1 base; J trimming: 5 bases; junction bases outside the gene matches: 5. Germline CDR1 and CDR2: SGHVS and FNYEAQ. CDR3 loop: CASSLGLAGDNNEQFF. As DNA, the CDR3 is TGTGCCAGCAGCTTAGGGCTAGCGGGGGACAACAATGAGCAGTTCTTC.

The chain couples TRBV24-1 to TRBJ1-1; D uncertain. The CDR3 totals 13 residues. V lost 3 bases and J 5 bases, leaving 9 bases between the germline ends. Germline V gene data show CDR1 as KGHDR and CDR2 as SFDVKD. CDR3 residues: CATSDEGRTEAFF. The CDR3 DNA reads as TGTGCCACCAGTGATGAGGGTCGGACTGAAGCTTTCTTT.

The chain couples TRBV28 to TRBJ1-2; D might be TRBD1 (5 bases). Trimming took off 5 bases at V and 4 bases at J, with 8 bases between the two ends. The CDR3 consists of 12 residues. The germline V gene encodes CDR1 MDHEN and CDR2 SYDVKM. CDR3 DNA: TGTGCCAGCAGTGAGGGACCCTATGGCTACACCTTC. Its translation is CASSEGPYGYTF.

The chain is built from TRBV21-1 and TRBJ1-4. TRBV21-1 is assigned pseudogene status. This CDR3 contains 14 residues. The CDR3 DNA is TGTGCCAGCAGCAGGGAGGGGGCTAGTGAAAAACTGTTTTTT. Residues: CASSREGASEKLFF.

The rearrangement links TRBV7-3 to TRBJ2-3, with D perhaps given as TRBD1 or TRBD2 (5 bases each). V was pared by 6 bases and J by 4 bases, with 17 bases between. The CDR3 contains 15 residues. CDR1 is SGHTA and CDR2 is FQGTGA in the germline V gene. CDR3 sequence: CASSQTGAWADTQYF. Written as DNA, the CDR3 is TGTGCCAGCAGTCAGACCGGGGCCTGGGCAGATACGCAGTATTTT.

The CDR3 region is CASSTGTGAYTDTQYF. The DNA of the CDR3 is TGTGCCAGTAGTACAGGGACAGGGGCCTACACAGATACGCAGTATTTT. The V call is TRBV19, the J call TRBJ2-3; 10 nucleotides match TRBD1. The CDR3 is 16 amino acids. The J segment lost 2 bases and the V segment lost 4 bases, leaving 6 bases of the junction unmatched. Germline assignment: CDR1 LNHDA and CDR2 SQIVND (reference sequence).

CDR3 sequence reads: CSASSTGVQPQHF. CDR3 DNA: TGCAGTGCTAGTTCTACAGGGGTTCAGCCCCAGCATTTT. The chain links TRBV20-1 to TRBJ1-5; 7 nucleotides line up with TRBD1. J lost 6 bases, V lost 3 bases, and 5 bases had no gene match. Germline CDR1 and CDR2: DFQATT and SNEGSKA (reference sequence). This CDR3 region has 13 residues.

Only one count was recorded for this clone. The chain recombines TRBV7-6 with TRBJ1-1; 7 bases are shared with TRBD1. The CDR3 covers 16 residues. Germline V gene data show CDR1 as SGHVS and CDR2 as FNYEAQ. After removal of 5 bases from V and 0 bases from J, the junction contained 9 bases not matched to a gene. The CDR3 protein is CASSPTRGTVNTEAFF. The CDR3 DNA reads TGTGCCAGCAGCCCAACTCGGGGGACAGTGAACACTGAAGCTTTCTTT.

The chain carries TRBV19 and TRBJ2-7; D possibly uses TRBD1 or TRBD2 (6 bases each). Germline V gene lookup returns CDR1 LNHDA and CDR2 SQIVND (reference sequence). The CDR3 consists of 14 residues. V lost 6 bases, J lost 4 bases, and 16 bases lay in between. The CDR3 reads CASSNSRGTYEQYF. The CDR3 region has the DNA TGTGCCAGTAGCAACTCGAGGGGGACTTACGAGCAGTACTTC.

V usage is TRBV4-1 and J usage is TRBJ2-3; D perhaps matches TRBD2 (6 bases). The germline CDR1 and CDR2 sequences are MGHRA and YSYEKL. This CDR3 is 15 amino acids long. V was pared by 0 bases and J by 1 base, with 8 bases between. For the CDR3, the DNA is TGCGCCAGCAGCCAAGATTCGGGGGGCACAGATACGCAGTATTTT. This translates into CASSQDSGGTDTQYF.

The V call is TRBV7-6, the J call TRBJ2-6; D tentatively fits TRBD1 or TRBD2 (5 bases each). This CDR3 is 17 amino acids long. V was cut by 0 bases and J by 0 bases, with 9 bases left in between. Germline loops: CDR1 SGHVS, CDR2 FNYEAQ. The CDR3 bases are TGTGCCAGCAGCTTAGCAAGGGGACGCTCTGGGGCCAACGTCCTGACTTTC. It is translated as CASSLARGRSGANVLTF.

This chain uses TRBV7-8 with TRBJ1-1; the match to TRBD1 covers 8 bases. This CDR3 comprises 17 residues. V dropped 5 bases and J dropped 1; count of bases not matched to a gene: 12. CDR1 is SGHVS, CDR2 FQNEAQ, per germline. The CDR3 DNA reads as TGTGCCAGCAGCATGACAGGGGAGTGGATCGGGAACACTGAAGCTTTCTTT. Protein product: CASSMTGEWIGNTEAFF.